This T cell receptor beta chain was found in a study of cytomegalovirus exposure and HLA in healthy donors. Study-level results: V- and J-gene trimming of TCR beta was linked (in a later analysis) to a missense DCLRE1C variant.

The V gene's germline CDR1 is MDHEN and CDR2 SYDVKM. Losses at the gene ends were 2 bases for V and 10 bases for J; bases not matched to a gene: 0. This CDR3 comprises 12 residues. The PCR made use of 60 Vbeta and 13 Jbeta primers. Data came from immunoSEQ multiplex PCR; TCRdb stores just in-frame clones and leaves some out. The sample includes around 150,000 clones, about 64% of them seen just once. Concerning this clone: Antigen specificity is unknown.

The rearrangement uses TRBV28 and TRBJ1-4; 8 nucleotides match TRBD1. Sequenced input: PBMCs. The TCR was taken from a woman aged 40 to 55 in good health and CMV-seronegative. The CDR3 sequence is CASSLGQGKLFF. The CDR3 DNA follows: TGTGCCAGCAGTTTAGGACAGGGAAAACTGTTTTTT.